A selection of T cell receptor beta chains follows, all from one sample in a study of blood T cells in healthy people across ages. TCRdb processed the 5' RACE reads anew with MiXCR; each CDR3 protein has one entry. The sample contains around 1,800,000 distinct CDR3 sequences, approximately 39% of which appear only once. The sample was blood. Every receptor here comes from a human donor in good health. The CDR3 runs from the conserved cysteine through the conserved F or W. The D gene is left open where the match is weak. For some rows the clone size is stated as once, few or many, or as a class when expanded; others skip it.

abundance	v_gene	j_gene	d_gene	CDR3nt	CDR3aa
-	TRBV9	TRBJ1-1	-	TGTGCCAGCAGCGGGGAGGGGGATTTGAACACTGAAGCTTTCTTT	CASSGEGDLNTEAFF
few	TRBV4-3	TRBJ2-7	-	TGCGCCAGCAGCCAAGGGACAGGGAGGGAGGAGCAGTACTTC	CASSQGTGREEQYF
few	TRBV12-5	TRBJ1-2	-	TGTGCTAGTGGTTTGGACAGAACTGGCTACACCTTC	CASGLDRTGYTF
-	TRBV29-1	TRBJ2-1	TRBD1	TGCAGCGTTTTAAGCGAGGGGGCAGATGAGCAGTTCTTC	CSVLSEGADEQFF
-	TRBV28	TRBJ2-5	-	TGTGCCAGCAGTTCCCGGGTCCGATACCAAGAGACCCAGTACTTC	CASSSRVRYQETQYF
-	TRBV20-1	TRBJ2-1	-	TGCAGTGCGAGGGACGCCGGGACAAGTAACAATGAGCAGTTCTTC	CSARDAGTSNNEQFF
-	TRBV27	TRBJ2-3	-	TGTGCCAGCAGTCCAAAGCGCGGGGGCACAGATACGCAGTATTTT	CASSPKRGGTDTQYF
-	TRBV25-1	TRBJ1-1	TRBD1	TGTGCCAGCAGTGGGACAGGGGGCGTGGTGAACACTGAAGCTTTCTTT	CASSGTGGVVNTEAFF
-	TRBV9	TRBJ2-2	-	TGTGCCAGCAGCGTAGAACAGAGCGGGGAGCTGTTTTTT	CASSVEQSGELFF
-	TRBV20-1	TRBJ2-6	TRBD1	TGCAGCCCCGCGTCGGGGACAGCTGGCTCTGGGGCCAACGTCCTGACTTTC	CSPASGTAGSGANVLTF
-	TRBV15	TRBJ1-5	TRBD1	TGTGCCACCAGCAGGAAATCCGGGACAGTAAACAGTCAGCCCCAGCATTTT	CATSRKSGTVNSQPQHF
-	TRBV28	TRBJ1-1	-	TGTGCCAGCAGTTTACCGGGTTACGGGGCTTTCTTT	CASSLPGYGAFF
-	TRBV27	TRBJ2-3	TRBD2	TGTGCCAGCAGTTTATACCCGGGACTAGCGGGGGGCCGAGGTCAGTATTTT	CASSLYPGLAGGRGQYF
-	TRBV12-3/TRBV12-4	TRBJ2-1	-	TGTGCCAGCAGTTTACCCAGGTTCGAGCAGTTCTTC	CASSLPRFEQFF
-	TRBV15	TRBJ2-7	-	TGTGCCACTTCGAGGGGGGGATCCTCCTACGAGCAGTACTTC	CATSRGGSSYEQYF
-	TRBV19	TRBJ2-3	TRBD1	TGTGCCAGTAGTATAGATAGGGGGCGAGCGGCAGATACGCAGTATTTT	CASSIDRGRAADTQYF
once	TRBV20-1	TRBJ2-7	-	TGCAGTGCTCCCCCCCCAGGGCAGTACGAGCAGTACTTC	CSAPPPGQYEQYF
few	TRBV2	TRBJ1-2	-	TGTGCCAGCAGTGAAGGGACGGTCTATGGCTACACCTTC	CASSEGTVYGYTF
-	TRBV7-9	TRBJ1-1	-	TGTGCCAGCAGCCCAACGGGGGGAAAGGGGGGCCTGAACACTAAAGCTTTCTTT	CASSPTGGKGGLNTKAFF
-	TRBV4-1	TRBJ1-2	TRBD1	TGCGCCAGCAGCCAAGACTCGGGACAGAACTATGGCTACACCTTC	CASSQDSGQNYGYTF
-	TRBV5-1	TRBJ1-6	TRBD1	TGCGCCAGCAGCCGATGGACAGGGGATAATTCACCCCTCCACTTT	CASSRWTGDNSPLHF
-	TRBV5-1	TRBJ2-3	TRBD2	TGCGCCAGTTCGGGGGGGCCCTTGAATACGCAGTATTTT	CASSGGPLNTQYF
-	TRBV10-3	TRBJ1-1	TRBD1	TGTGCCATCGGAGAGGAGGGGACAGACGCCACTGAAGCTTTCTTT	CAIGEEGTDATEAFF
-	TRBV20-1	TRBJ1-5	-	TGCAGTGCTAGAGGGCCAGGGGCCGTTAATCAGCCCCAGCATTTT	CSARGPGAVNQPQHF
once	TRBV7-2	TRBJ2-1	TRBD1	TGTGCCAGCAGCTTATATCCCTTAGGGACAGGGGTTGAGCAGTTCTTC	CASSLYPLGTGVEQFF
few	TRBV14	TRBJ2-1	-	TGTGCCAGCAGCCAACTAAGCTATGAGCAGTTCTTC	CASSQLSYEQFF
many	TRBV20-1	TRBJ2-7	-	TGCAGTGCTAGAGGCGGGACAGAATACGAGCAGTACTTC	CSARGGTEYEQYF
-	TRBV7-2	TRBJ1-4	-	TGTGCCAGCAGCCAAGACAGTGATAATGAAAAACTGTTTTTT	CASSQDSDNEKLFF
-	TRBV6-5	TRBJ1-2	TRBD1	TGTGCCAGCAGTTCCCAACTAGGACAGGGACAGTATGGCTACACCTTC	CASSSQLGQGQYGYTF
many	TRBV7-2	TRBJ2-5	-	TGTGCCAGCAGCCTACAGGGAGGCCGGGAGACCCAGTACTTC	CASSLQGGRETQYF
-	TRBV27	TRBJ1-1	-	TGTGCCAGCAGACCCGAGGGGGTTGGAGGGTTCACTGAAGCTTTCTTT	CASRPEGVGGFTEAFF
few	TRBV12-3/TRBV12-4	TRBJ1-1	-	TGTGCCAGCATCAGGGAGTACAGAACCACTGAAGCTTTCTTT	CASIREYRTTEAFF
-	TRBV27	TRBJ2-1	-	TGTGCCAGGGGACGGAGAGGGAATGAGCAGTTCTTC	CARGRRGNEQFF
-	TRBV3-1	TRBJ1-2	-	TGTGCCAGCAGCCTCCAGGGTACGAGAGGCTACACCTTC	CASSLQGTRGYTF
few	TRBV3-1	TRBJ2-7	-	TGTGCCAGCAGCCAAAACGGCCTTACCACCTACGAGCAGTACTTC	CASSQNGLTTYEQYF
-	TRBV7-9	TRBJ2-5	-	TGTGCCATGATGGCCCCGGTAGGGGAGCAGTACTTC	CAMMAPVGEQYF
-	TRBV4-2	TRBJ1-4	-	TGTGCCAGCAGCCATAGTTTTGGAGTGTTTGGGGAAAAACTGTTTTTT	CASSHSFGVFGEKLFF
-	TRBV24-1	TRBJ2-1	-	TGTGCCACCAGCCCCAGGGGTAGCTCCTACAATGAGCAGTTCTTC	CATSPRGSSYNEQFF
-	TRBV7-9	TRBJ1-1	-	TGTGTCAGCAGCTTAACCTCAAACACTGAAGCTTTCTTT	CVSSLTSNTEAFF
-	TRBV5-1	TRBJ1-1	-	TGCGCCAGCAGGGGGATGGGGGGCACTGAAGCTTTCTTT	CASRGMGGTEAFF
-	TRBV12-3/TRBV12-4	TRBJ1-2	-	TGTGCCAGCAGCCCCGGATCAACTAGCTATGGCTACACCTTC	CASSPGSTSYGYTF
-	TRBV6-2/TRBV6-3	TRBJ2-5	TRBD2	TGTGCCAGCGCTAGCGGGGGGCTCCAAGAGACCCAGTACTTC	CASASGGLQETQYF
-	TRBV7-9	TRBJ2-3	-	TGTGCCAGCAGCTCCCTTAGTCTCCGACAGGAGACCACAGATACGCAGTATTTT	CASSSLSLRQETTDTQYF
-	TRBV15	TRBJ1-1	-	TGTGCCACCAGCAGAGAACTAGATACGACTGAAGCTTTCTTT	CATSRELDTTEAFF